The T cell receptor (beta chain) described here comes from a study of T-cell reconstitution after alpha-beta-depleted transplantation in children. CDR1 KGHSH and CDR2 LQKENI come from the germline V gene. The CDR3 consists of 16 residues. The V segment lost 3 bases and the J segment 2 bases; nucleotides outside the gene matches: 9. TCRbeta library preparation incorporated unique molecular identifiers. A single record per CDR3 protein comes from TCRdb applying MiXCR to the PCR reads. This table holds some 550,000 distinct CDR3 sequences, 20% to 25% found once. At least ten counts were recorded for this clonotype.

This sample comprised PBMCs, mostly from graft donor cells, obtained 360 days after TCRalphabeta/CD19-depleted stem cell transplant. The gene calls are TRBV18 and TRBJ2-5, with 7 bases aligning to TRBD1. This sequence was found in a boy younger than two who had a stem cell transplant for acute myeloid leukemia, so the T cells may come from the graft donor. The CDR3 spells CASSPRGQKFQETQYF. CDR3 bases: TGTGCCAGCTCACCCCGGGGACAGAAGTTTCAAGAGACCCAGTACTTC.